This is a list of T cell receptor beta chains from one sample in a study of blood T cell repertoires in COVID-19. Clones were sequenced by immunoSEQ multiplex PCR, and TCRdb holds only the in-frame ones, with some missing. The sample includes 170,000 or so clones, roughly 84% of them seen just once. The material sequenced was peripheral blood. The receptors were sampled from a man between 18 and 29 years old with active or convalescent COVID-19. CDR3s include the opening cysteine and the closing phenylalanine or tryptophan. The size field is filled for only some rows; it gives once, few, many or a size class.

>TRBV25-1|NA
CASKRGLSTDTQYF
>TRBV18|once
CASSPEGQRDTPLHF
>TRBV6-2/TRBV6-3|NA
CASSGLAGEPSYNEQFF
>TRBV19|NA
CASSADRVEKLFF
>TRBV28|NA
CASLTGSSYNEQFF
>TRBV7-3|NA
CASSSLAGTDTQYF
>TRBV4-1|NA
CASSQESHRDYGYTF
>TRBV6-2/TRBV6-3|NA
CASSYLGGNQPQHF
>TRBV11-1|NA
CASSRPRGSAKNEQFF
>TRBV7-2|NA
CASSFNIRQGARTGELFF
>TRBV11-2|NA
CASSLTGNGNTIYF
>TRBV2|NA
CASSVYGYTF
>TRBV5-6|NA
CASSSGGSSYNEQFF
>TRBV27|once
CASSSRTGDITDTQYF
>TRBV7-8|NA
CASSYSSEQYF
>TRBV6-4|NA
CASSKGTASTDTQYF